This T cell receptor (beta chain) is drawn from a study of blood T cell repertoires in COVID-19. Overall study: The United States, Italy and Spain provided the acute and convalescent COVID-19 samples.

As originally analysed: Quantification of nucleated cells was approximated via reference gene primer amplification. Sequencing was performed with immunoSEQ multiplex PCR; in TCRdb, only in-frame clones are kept and a portion is missing. The V and J calls and clone size come from that table; D and trimming were worked out from the DNA. The data hold 35,000 to 50,000 clones, with roughly 88% observed a single time. What was sequenced was peripheral blood. The sequence derives from a human donor in a cohort sampled during active COVID-19.

Here the CDR3 reads CASSLTPTGAGNEQFF. CDR3 bases: TGTGCCAGCAGCTTAACTCCCACAGGGGCTGGAAATGAGCAGTTCTTC. This chain uses TRBV7-9 with TRBJ2-1, with 7 bases aligning to TRBD1. V trimming: 2 bases; J trimming: 7 bases; junction bases outside the gene matches: 11. This CDR3 region has 16 residues. Germline V gene data show CDR1 as SEHNR and CDR2 as FQNEAQ (reference sequence).